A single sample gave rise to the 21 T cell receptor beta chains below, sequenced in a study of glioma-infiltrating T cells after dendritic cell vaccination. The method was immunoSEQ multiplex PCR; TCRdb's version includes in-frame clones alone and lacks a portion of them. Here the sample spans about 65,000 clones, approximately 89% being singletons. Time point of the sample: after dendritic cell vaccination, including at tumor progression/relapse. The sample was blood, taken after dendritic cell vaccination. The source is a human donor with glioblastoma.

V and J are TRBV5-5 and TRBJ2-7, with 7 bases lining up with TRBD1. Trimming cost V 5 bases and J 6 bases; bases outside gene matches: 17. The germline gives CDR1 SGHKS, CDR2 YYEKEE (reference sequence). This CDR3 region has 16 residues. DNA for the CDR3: TGTGCCAGCAGGGAGACTCCGACAGGGAGAAATGGCGAGCAGTACTTC. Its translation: CASRETPTGRNGEQYF.

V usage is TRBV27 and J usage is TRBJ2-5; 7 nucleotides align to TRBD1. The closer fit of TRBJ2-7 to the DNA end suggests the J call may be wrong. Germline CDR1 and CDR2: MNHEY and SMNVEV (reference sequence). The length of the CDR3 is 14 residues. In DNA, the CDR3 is TGTGCCAGCACCACAGGCAGACAGGGCTACGAGCAGTACTTC. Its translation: CASTTGRQGYEQYF.

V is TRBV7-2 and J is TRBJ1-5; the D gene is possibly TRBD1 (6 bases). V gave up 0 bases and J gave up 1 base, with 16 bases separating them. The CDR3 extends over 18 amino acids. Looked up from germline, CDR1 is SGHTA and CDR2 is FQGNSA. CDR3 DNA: TGTGCCAGCAGCTTAGCGGGGATTGGGGGGGCAAGCAATCAGCCCCAGCATTTT. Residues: CASSLAGIGGASNQPQHF.

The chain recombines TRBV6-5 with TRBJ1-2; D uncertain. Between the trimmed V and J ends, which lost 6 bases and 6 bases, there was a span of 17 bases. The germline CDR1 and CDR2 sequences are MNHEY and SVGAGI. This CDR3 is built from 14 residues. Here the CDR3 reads CASSFHSGGNGYTF. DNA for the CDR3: TGTGCCAGCAGCTTCCACAGCGGAGGGAATGGCTACACCTTC.

The chain's CDR3 is CASSLVDGPKQFF. CDR3 coding DNA: TGTGCCAGCAGCTTAGTGGATGGGCCCAAGCAGTTCTTC. This sequence joins TRBV7-2 and TRBJ2-1, with D unresolved. Germline V gene data show CDR1 as SGHTA and CDR2 as FQGNSA. The V and J ends lost 1 base and 11 bases respectively, with 12 bases between them. This CDR3 is built from 13 residues.

The CDR3 protein is CASSLGAGGGTGELFF. The CDR3 coding sequence is TGCGCCAGCAGCTTGGGGGCAGGGGGCGGCACCGGGGAGCTGTTTTTT. The chain couples TRBV5-1 to TRBJ2-2; 8 bases match TRBD1. CDR1 and CDR2 (germline): SGHRS, YFSETQ. J gave up 4 bases and V 0 bases, and 5 bases lay outside the gene matches. This CDR3 is 16 amino acids long.

The CDR3 sequence is CAWSPGTSERWEQYF. The CDR3, as DNA: TGTGCCTGGAGCCCCGGGACTAGCGAGCGGTGGGAGCAGTACTTC. This chain uses TRBV30 with TRBJ2-7, with 10 bases fitting TRBD2. This CDR3 comprises 15 residues. V lost 3 bases and J lost 7; bases outside the gene matches: 12. The germline V gene encodes CDR1 GTSNPN and CDR2 SVGIG (reference sequence).

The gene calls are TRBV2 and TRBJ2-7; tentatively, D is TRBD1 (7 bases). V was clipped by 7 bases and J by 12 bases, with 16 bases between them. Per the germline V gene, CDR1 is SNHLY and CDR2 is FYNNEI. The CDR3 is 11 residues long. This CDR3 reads CASIQAGQSYF. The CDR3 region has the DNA TGTGCCAGCATTCAGGCGGGACAGTCGTACTTC.

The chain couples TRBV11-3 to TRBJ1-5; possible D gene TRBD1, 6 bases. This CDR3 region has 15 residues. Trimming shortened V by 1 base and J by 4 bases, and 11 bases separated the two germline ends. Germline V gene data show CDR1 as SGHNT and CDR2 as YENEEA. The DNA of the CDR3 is TGTGCCAGCAGCTTAGGGACAGCGGGAAATCAGCCCCAGCATTTT. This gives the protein CASSLGTAGNQPQHF. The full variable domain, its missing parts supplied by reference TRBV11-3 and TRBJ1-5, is EAGVVQSPRYKIIEKKQPVAFWCNPISGHNTLYWYLQNLGQGPELLIRYENEEAVDDSQLPKDRFSAERLKGVDSTLKIQPAELGDSAVYLCASSLGTAGNQPQHFGDGTRLSIL.

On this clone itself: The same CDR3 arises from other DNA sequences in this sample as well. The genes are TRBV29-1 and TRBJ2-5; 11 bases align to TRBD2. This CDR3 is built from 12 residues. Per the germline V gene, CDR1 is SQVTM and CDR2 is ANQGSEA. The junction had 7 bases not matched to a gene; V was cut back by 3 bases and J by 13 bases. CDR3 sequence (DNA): TGCAGCGTTGATCCTAGCGGGGGGCCCCCGTACTTC. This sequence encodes CSVDPSGGPPYF.

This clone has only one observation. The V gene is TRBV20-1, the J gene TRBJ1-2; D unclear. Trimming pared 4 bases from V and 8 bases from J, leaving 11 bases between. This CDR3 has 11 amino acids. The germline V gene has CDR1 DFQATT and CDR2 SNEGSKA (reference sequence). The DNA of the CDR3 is TGCAGTGCTATCTCCTTGGGCGGCTACACCTTC. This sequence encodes CSAISLGGYTF.

The CDR3 DNA sequence: TGTGCCAGCAGGGGGGGACAGATCACAGATACGCAGTATTTT. Protein product: CASRGGQITDTQYF. This chain uses TRBV6-5 with TRBJ2-3; D may be TRBD1 (7 bases). The germline V gene has CDR1 MNHEY and CDR2 SVGAGI. The V end lost 6 bases, the J end lost 2 bases, and 12 bases lay between the germline ends. The CDR3 covers 14 residues.

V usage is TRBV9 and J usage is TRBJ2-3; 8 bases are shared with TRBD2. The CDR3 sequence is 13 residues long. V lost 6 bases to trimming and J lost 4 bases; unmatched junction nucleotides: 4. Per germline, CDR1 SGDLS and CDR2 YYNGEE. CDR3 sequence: CASTAGVSDTQYF. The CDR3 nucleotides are TGTGCCAGCACAGCGGGAGTTTCAGATACGCAGTATTTT. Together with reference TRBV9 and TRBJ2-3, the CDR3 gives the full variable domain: DSGVTQTPKHLITATGQRVTLRCSPRSGDLSVYWYQQSLDQGLQFLIQYYNGEERAKGNILERFSAQQFPDLHSELNLSSLELGDSALYFCASTAGVSDTQYFGPGTRLTVL.

Here the CDR3 reads CASSPRLRSTDTQYF. Here the CDR3 DNA reads TGTGCCAGCAGCCCCCGACTGAGGAGCACAGATACGCAGTATTTT. This sequence joins TRBV11-1 and TRBJ2-3, with no clear D. This CDR3 region has 15 residues. Trimming removed 5 bases from V and 0 bases from J, with 12 bases in between. The germline V gene has CDR1 SGHAT and CDR2 FQDESV (reference sequence).

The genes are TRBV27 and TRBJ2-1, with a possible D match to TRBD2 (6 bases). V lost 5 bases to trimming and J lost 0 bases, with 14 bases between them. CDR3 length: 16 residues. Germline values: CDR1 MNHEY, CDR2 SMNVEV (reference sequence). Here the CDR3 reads CASSPGTVFSYNEQFF. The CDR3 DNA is TGTGCCAGCAGTCCGGGGACTGTATTCTCCTACAATGAGCAGTTCTTC.

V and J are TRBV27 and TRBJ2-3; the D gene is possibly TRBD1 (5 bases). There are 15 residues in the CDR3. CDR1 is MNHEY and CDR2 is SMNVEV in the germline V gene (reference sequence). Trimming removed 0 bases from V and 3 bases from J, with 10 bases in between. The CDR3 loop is CASSLSLRETDTQYF. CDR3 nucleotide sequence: TGTGCCAGCAGTTTATCGCTCAGGGAAACAGATACGCAGTATTTT.

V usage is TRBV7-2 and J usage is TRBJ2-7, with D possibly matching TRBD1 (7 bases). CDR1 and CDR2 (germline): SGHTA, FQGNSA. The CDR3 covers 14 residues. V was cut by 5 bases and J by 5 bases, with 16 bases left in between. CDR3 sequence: CASSRERDSHEQYF. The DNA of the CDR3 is TGTGCCAGCAGCCGGGAGAGGGACAGCCACGAGCAGTACTTC.

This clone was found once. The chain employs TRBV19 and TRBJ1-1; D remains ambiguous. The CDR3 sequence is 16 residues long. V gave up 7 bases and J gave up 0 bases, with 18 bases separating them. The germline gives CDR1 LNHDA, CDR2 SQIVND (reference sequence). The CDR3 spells CASTHEVGILNTEAFF. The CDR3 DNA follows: TGTGCCAGTACCCACGAAGTCGGGATTTTGAACACTGAAGCTTTCTTT.

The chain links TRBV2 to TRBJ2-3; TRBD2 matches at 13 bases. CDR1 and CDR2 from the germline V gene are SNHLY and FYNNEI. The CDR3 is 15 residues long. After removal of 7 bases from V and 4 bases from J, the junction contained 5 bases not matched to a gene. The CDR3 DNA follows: TGTGCCAGCAAAGGACTAGCGGGAGCCCCAGATACGCAGTATTTT. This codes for CASKGLAGAPDTQYF.

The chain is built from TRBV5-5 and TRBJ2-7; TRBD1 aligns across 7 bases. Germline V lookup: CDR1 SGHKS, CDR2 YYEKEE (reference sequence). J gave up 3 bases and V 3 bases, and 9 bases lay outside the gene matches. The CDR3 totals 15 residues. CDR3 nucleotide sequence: TGTGCCAGCAGCTCGTACCGGGACAGTGGCTACGAGCAGTACTTC. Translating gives CASSSYRDSGYEQYF.

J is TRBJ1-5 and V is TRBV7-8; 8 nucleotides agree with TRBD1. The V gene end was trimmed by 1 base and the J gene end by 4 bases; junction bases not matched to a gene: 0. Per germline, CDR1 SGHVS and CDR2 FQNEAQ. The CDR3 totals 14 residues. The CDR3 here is CASSLDRGNQPQHF. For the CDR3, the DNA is TGTGCCAGCAGCTTAGACAGGGGGAATCAGCCCCAGCATTTT.